These 25 T cell receptor beta chains originate from one sample sequenced in a study of blood T cell repertoires in COVID-19. The data were produced by immunoSEQ multiplex PCR, yet TCRdb's version contains in-frame clones alone and is incomplete. The table lists tens of thousands of clones, around 90% of them singletons. The specimen sequenced was peripheral blood. The receptor set was obtained from a man aged 55 to 69 with acute or convalescent COVID-19.

This chain links TRBV9 with TRBJ2-6, with 7 bases lining up with TRBD1. CDR1 and CDR2 from the germline V gene are SGDLS and YYNGEE. The trim removed 3 bases at V and 0 bases at J, leaving 9 bases unmatched. This CDR3 is built from 18 residues. CDR3 region: CASSAETGFISGANVLTF. The CDR3 nucleotides read TGTGCCAGCAGCGCGGAGACAGGGTTTATCTCTGGGGCCAACGTCCTGACTTTC.

The genes are TRBV13 and TRBJ1-3; D uncertain. Per the germline V gene, CDR1 is PRHDT and CDR2 is FYEKMQ (reference sequence). Trimming cost V 5 bases and J 4 bases, with 9 bases left between them. The CDR3 length is 13 residues. CDR3 protein: CASSTKTGNTIYF. The CDR3 nucleotides are TGTGCCAGCAGCACTAAAACCGGAAACACCATATATTTT.

The chain recombines TRBV3-1 (or the pseudogene TRBV3-2) with TRBJ1-2; 9 bases agree with TRBD1. J lost 8 bases, V lost 2 bases, and 6 bases had no gene match. CDR3 length: 14 amino acids. Germline CDR1 reads LGHDT; CDR2 reads YNNKEL (reference sequence). DNA of the CDR3: TGTGCCAGCAGCCAAATACAGGGGGCAGGGGGCTACACCTTC. It yields the protein CASSQIQGAGGYTF.

The chain has TRBV5-4 and TRBJ2-2, with D possibly being TRBD1 (6 bases). Per germline, CDR1 SGHNT and CDR2 YYREEE (reference sequence). V lost 6 bases and J lost 0, with 15 bases in between. The CDR3 runs 16 residues. The CDR3 protein is CASTIGGRANTGELFF. For the CDR3, the DNA is TGTGCCAGCACGATTGGGGGCAGGGCGAACACCGGGGAGCTGTTTTTT.

This chain connects TRBV7-2 to TRBJ2-7; TRBD2 is a possible D gene (6 bases). This CDR3 has 13 residues. V was clipped by 6 bases and J by 7 bases, with 16 bases between them. Per the germline V gene, CDR1 is SGHTA and CDR2 is FQGNSA. CDR3 loop: CASSPNRGREQYF. CDR3 nucleotide sequence: TGTGCCAGCAGTCCAAACAGAGGGAGGGAGCAGTACTTC.

J is TRBJ1-3 and V is TRBV7-6; D uncertain. The CDR3 contains 16 residues. The V gene lost 1 base and the J gene lost 0 bases, with 10 bases spanning the gap. Germline CDR1 is SGHVS and CDR2 is FNYEAQ. The CDR3 nucleotides read TGTGCCAGCAGCTTAGAACCGGTCTTCTCTGGAAACACCATATATTTT. Translating gives CASSLEPVFSGNTIYF.

The J gene is TRBJ1-1, the V gene TRBV6-5; D is uncertain. The length of the CDR3 is 13 residues. With 4 bases removed from V and 1 base from J, the gap between germline ends came to 7 bases. The germline V gene encodes CDR1 MNHEY and CDR2 SVGAGI. This chain's CDR3 is CASSFRQNTEAFF. The CDR3 nucleotides are TGTGCCAGCAGTTTCAGACAGAACACTGAAGCTTTCTTT.

The CDR3 DNA follows: TGTGCCAGCACTGGGCGCGGGACGACTGGGGCCAACGTCCTGACTTTC. Its translation: CASTGRGTTGANVLTF. The V call is TRBV2, the J call TRBJ2-6, with D possibly matching TRBD2 (6 bases). The V end lost 7 bases, the J end lost 2 bases, and 15 bases lay between the germline ends. The CDR3 has 16 residues. Germline V gene sequence: CDR1 SNHLY, CDR2 FYNNEI. The variable domain in full, completed from reference TRBV2 and TRBJ2-6, reads EPEVTQTPSHQVTQMGQEVILRCVPISNHLYFYWYRQILGQKVEFLVSFYNNEISEKSEIFDDQFSVERPDGSNFTLKIRSTKLEDSAMYFCASTGRGTTGANVLTFGAGSRLTVL.

The gene calls are TRBV19 and TRBJ1-3; D remains ambiguous. Germline-derived CDR1 and CDR2 are LNHDA and SQIVND (reference sequence). This CDR3 has 13 amino acids. Trimming cost V 6 bases and J 0 bases, with 6 bases left between them. CDR3 sequence: CASRPGSGNTIYF. The CDR3 DNA is TGTGCCAGTAGACCGGGCTCTGGAAACACCATATATTTT.

The rearrangement uses TRBV5-4 and TRBJ1-2; tentative D call: TRBD1 (5 bases). In germline, CDR1 is SGHNT, CDR2 YYREEE (reference sequence). This CDR3 is 14 amino acids long. With 2 bases removed from V and 7 bases from J, the gap between germline ends came to 15 bases. For the CDR3, the DNA is TGTGCCAGCAGCTTACAGGACGCGGAGGGTGGCTACACCTTC. Protein sequence: CASSLQDAEGGYTF. Using reference TRBV5-4 and TRBJ1-2 for the parts outside the CDR3, the full variable domain is ETGVTQSPTHLIKTRGQQVTLRCSSQSGHNTVSWYQQALGQGPQFIFQYYREEENGRGNFPPRFSGLQFPNYSSELNVNALELDDSALYLCASSLQDAEGGYTFGSGTRLTVV.

The rearrangement uses TRBV7-9 and TRBJ1-2; perhaps TRBD1 as D (5 bases). The CDR3 extends over 13 amino acids. Germline V gene lookup returns CDR1 SEHNR and CDR2 FQNEAQ (reference sequence). V lost 0 bases, J lost 7 bases, and 9 bases lay in between. The DNA for the CDR3 is TGTGCCAGCAGCTTAGCCAGGGAAATTGGCTACACCTTC. Its translation: CASSLAREIGYTF.

The CDR3 protein is CATSGTQGGRYNEQFF. The CDR3 DNA follows: TGTGCCACCAGCGGGACTCAGGGGGGCCGTTACAATGAGCAGTTCTTC. The J gene is TRBJ2-1, the V gene TRBV24-1; D may be TRBD1 (7 bases). Trimming pared 7 bases from V and 4 bases from J, leaving 19 bases between. Germline CDR1 is KGHDR and CDR2 is SFDVKD. The CDR3 totals 16 residues.

The chain couples TRBV9 to TRBJ2-7, with a possible D match to TRBD2 (5 bases). The germline CDR1 and CDR2 sequences are SGDLS and YYNGEE. V was trimmed by 4 bases and J by 6 bases, leaving 20 bases between them. The CDR3 totals 15 residues. In DNA, the CDR3 is TGTGCCAGCAGCCCCCTCTCCCTAGCCAGCTCCGAGCAGTACTTC. It specifies CASSPLSLASSEQYF.

The chain links TRBV9 to TRBJ2-3; 8 nucleotides line up with TRBD2. This CDR3 contains 15 residues. V was clipped by 0 bases and J by 3 bases; unmatched bases: 3. CDR1 SGDLS and CDR2 YYNGEE come from the germline V gene. CDR3 sequence: CASSVVGGGTDTQYF. The DNA for the CDR3 is TGTGCCAGCAGCGTAGTGGGCGGGGGGACAGATACGCAGTATTTT.

The chain combines TRBV14 with TRBJ1-1; D uncertain. This CDR3 region has 13 residues. Germline V gene data show CDR1 as SGHDN and CDR2 as FVKESK. V was trimmed by 5 bases and J by 4 bases, leaving 11 bases between them. The DNA of the CDR3 is TGTGCCAGCAGCGTTGCGGGAGGCACTGAAGCTTTCTTT. Protein sequence: CASSVAGGTEAFF.

This chain joins TRBV3-1 (or the pseudogene TRBV3-2) and TRBJ2-7, with D maybe TRBD2 (5 bases). CDR1 is LGHDT and CDR2 is YNNKEL in the germline V gene (reference sequence). The CDR3 is 14 amino acids. V was shortened by 2 bases and J by 3 bases, with 11 bases between the two germline ends. This CDR3 is CASSQTNGVYEQYF. CDR3 bases: TGTGCCAGCAGCCAAACAAACGGGGTCTACGAGCAGTACTTC.

J is TRBJ1-4 and V is TRBV7-9; perhaps TRBD1 as D (6 bases). CDR1 is SEHNR and CDR2 is FQNEAQ in the germline V gene (reference sequence). Trimming left V 1 base short and J 6 bases short, with 9 bases between. The CDR3 length is 14 residues. CDR3 in amino acids: CASSLGGLDEKLFF. The CDR3 DNA is TGTGCCAGCAGCTTAGGGGGGCTGGATGAAAAACTGTTTTTT.

This chain uses TRBV3-1 (or the pseudogene TRBV3-2) with TRBJ2-2; 7 bases are a match to TRBD1. Per the germline V gene, CDR1 is LGHDT and CDR2 is YNNKEL (reference sequence). V lost 4 bases to trimming and J lost 3 bases; unmatched junction nucleotides: 5. The CDR3 is 15 residues long. CDR3 bases: TGTGCCAGCAGCCCTTTTGACAGGGACACCGGGGAGCTGTTTTTT. Amino acid sequence: CASSPFDRDTGELFF.

The chain joins TRBV6-1 to TRBJ2-7; D unresolved. The CDR3 loop spans 13 amino acids. Trimming cost V 2 bases and J 3 bases, with 8 bases left between them. CDR1 is MNHNS and CDR2 is SASEGT in the germline V gene. CDR3 in DNA: TGTGCCAGCAGTGAATCCCCCGGCTACGAGCAGTACTTC. Protein sequence: CASSESPGYEQYF.

This clone was recorded only once. This sequence joins TRBV6-5 and TRBJ1-3; D remains unclear. CDR3 length: 15 residues. Trimming removed 7 bases from V and 2 bases from J, with 15 bases in between. The germline V gene has CDR1 MNHEY and CDR2 SVGAGI. CDR3 nucleotide sequence: TGTGCCAGCACCGAAACAGCTCCTCCTGGAAACACCATATATTTT. This gives the protein CASTETAPPGNTIYF.

This clone was detected only once. In DNA form, the CDR3 reads TGTGCCAGTAGCACACAGACACGGTTAGCTAACTATGGCTACACCTTC. Translation: CASSTQTRLANYGYTF. The chain joins TRBV19 to TRBJ1-2; no firm D call. CDR1 LNHDA and CDR2 SQIVND come from the germline V gene (reference sequence). This CDR3 is built from 16 residues. V shed 6 bases and J shed 0 bases, with 17 bases lying between them. Looking up the rest from reference TRBV19 and TRBJ1-2 gives the full variable domain: DGGITQSPKYLFRKEGQNVTLSCEQNLNHDAMYWYRQDPGQGLRLIYYSQIVNDFQKGDIAEGYSVSREKKESFPLTVTSAQKNPTAFYLCASSTQTRLANYGYTFGSGTRLTVV.

The V and J genes are TRBV18 and TRBJ2-7; the match to TRBD1 covers 9 bases. The CDR3 has 15 residues. V trimming: 4 bases; J trimming: 5 bases; junction bases outside the gene matches: 9. Per the germline V gene, CDR1 is KGHSH and CDR2 is LQKENI. In DNA, the CDR3 is TGTGCCAGCTCACGACTCCGGGACAGGGATAACGAGCAGTACTTC. Its protein is CASSRLRDRDNEQYF.

This sequence joins TRBV10-3 and TRBJ1-2; no reliable D call. Germline CDR1 is ENHRY and CDR2 is SYGVKD. V was pared by 0 bases and J by 2 bases, with 7 bases between. The CDR3 extends over 14 amino acids. CDR3 DNA: TGTGCCATCAGTGAGTCGAGTGTAAACTATGGCTACACCTTC. The encoded protein is CAISESSVNYGYTF.

This chain uses TRBV7-9 with TRBJ1-2; D is ambiguous. There are 16 residues in the CDR3. V was trimmed by 2 bases and J by 4 bases, leaving 17 bases between them. Germline CDR1 is SEHNR and CDR2 is FQNEAQ (reference sequence). The CDR3 spells CASSLIREGIIYGYTF. The CDR3 region has the DNA TGTGCCAGCAGCTTAATTAGGGAGGGCATCATCTATGGCTACACCTTC.

The J gene is TRBJ2-3, the V gene TRBV5-1; TRBD2 matches 7 bases. J was trimmed by 6 bases and V by 0 bases; bases with no gene match: 10. The CDR3 covers 16 residues. Germline V gene data show CDR1 as SGHRS and CDR2 as YFSETQ. DNA for the CDR3: TGCGCCAGCAGCTTGGGGACTAGTGAGGCCTCGGATACGCAGTATTTT. Protein product: CASSLGTSEASDTQYF. Complete variable domain (other parts from reference TRBV5-1 and TRBJ2-3): KAGVTQTPRYLIKTRGQQVTLSCSPISGHRSVSWYQQTPGQGLQFLFEYFSETQRNKGNFPGRFSGRQFSNSRSEMNVSTLELGDSALYLCASSLGTSEASDTQYFGPGTRLTVL.